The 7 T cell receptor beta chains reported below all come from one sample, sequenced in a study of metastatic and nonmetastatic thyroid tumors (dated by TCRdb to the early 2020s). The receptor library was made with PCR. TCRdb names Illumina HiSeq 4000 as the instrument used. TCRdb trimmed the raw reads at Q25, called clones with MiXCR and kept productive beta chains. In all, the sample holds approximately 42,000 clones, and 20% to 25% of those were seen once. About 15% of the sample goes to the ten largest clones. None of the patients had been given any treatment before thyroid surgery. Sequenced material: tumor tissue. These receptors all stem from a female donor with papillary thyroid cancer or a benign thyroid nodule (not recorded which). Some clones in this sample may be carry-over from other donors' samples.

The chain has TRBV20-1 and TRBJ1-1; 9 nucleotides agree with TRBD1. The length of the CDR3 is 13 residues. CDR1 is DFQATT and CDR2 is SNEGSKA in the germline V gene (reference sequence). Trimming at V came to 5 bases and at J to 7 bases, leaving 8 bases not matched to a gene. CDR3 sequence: CSASDTGGGEAFF. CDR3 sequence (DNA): TGCAGTGCTTCTGACACAGGGGGCGGTGAAGCTTTCTTT.

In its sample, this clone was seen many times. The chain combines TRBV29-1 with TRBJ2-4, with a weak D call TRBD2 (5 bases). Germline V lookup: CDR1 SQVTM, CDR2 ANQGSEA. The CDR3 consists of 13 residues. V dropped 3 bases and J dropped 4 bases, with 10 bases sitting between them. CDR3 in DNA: TGCAGCGTTGACCTACCGGGGAAAAACATTCAGTACTTC. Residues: CSVDLPGKNIQYF.

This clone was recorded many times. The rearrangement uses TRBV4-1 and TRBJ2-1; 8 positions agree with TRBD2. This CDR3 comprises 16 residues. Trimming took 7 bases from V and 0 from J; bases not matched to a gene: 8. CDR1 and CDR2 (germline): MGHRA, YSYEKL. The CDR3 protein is CASTVSGTSSYNEQFF. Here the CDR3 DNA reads TGCGCCAGCACCGTTAGCGGGACTAGCTCCTACAATGAGCAGTTCTTC.

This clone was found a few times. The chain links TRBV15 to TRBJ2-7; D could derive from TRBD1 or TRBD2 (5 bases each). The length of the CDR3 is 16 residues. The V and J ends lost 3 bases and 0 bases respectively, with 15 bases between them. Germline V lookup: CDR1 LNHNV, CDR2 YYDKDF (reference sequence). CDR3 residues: CATSSSTSRGSYEQYF. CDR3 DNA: TGTGCCACCAGCAGCAGTACATCGAGGGGCTCCTACGAGCAGTACTTC.

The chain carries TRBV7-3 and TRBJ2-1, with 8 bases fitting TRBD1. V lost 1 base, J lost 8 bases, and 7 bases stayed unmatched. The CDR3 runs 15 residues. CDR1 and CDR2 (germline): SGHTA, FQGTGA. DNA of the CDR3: TGTGCCAGCAGCTTAAGCCGCGGACAGGGCCATGAGCAGTTCTTC. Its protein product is CASSLSRGQGHEQFF.

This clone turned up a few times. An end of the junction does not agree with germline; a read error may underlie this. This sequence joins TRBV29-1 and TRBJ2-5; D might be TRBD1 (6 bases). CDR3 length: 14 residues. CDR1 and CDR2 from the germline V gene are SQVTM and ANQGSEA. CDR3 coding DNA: TGCAGCGTTGCCCCGGGACATGGACGTGAGACCCAGTACTTT. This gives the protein CSVAPGHGRETQYF.

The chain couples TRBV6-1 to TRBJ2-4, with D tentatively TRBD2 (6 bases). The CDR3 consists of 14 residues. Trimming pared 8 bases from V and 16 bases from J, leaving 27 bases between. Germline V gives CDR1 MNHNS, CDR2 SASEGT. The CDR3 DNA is TGTGCCAGCGGATTCTTACCTGGGACTTCTTCTATCTACTTC. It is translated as CASGFLPGTSSIYF.